The 28 T cell receptor beta chains below come from one sample, sequenced in a study of blood T cell repertoires in COVID-19. Clones were read by immunoSEQ multiplex PCR, and TCRdb kept only the in-frame ones, dropping some. This table holds about 63,000 clones, roughly three quarters found once. The specimen was peripheral blood. Receptors were obtained from an elderly woman with acute or convalescent COVID-19.

The gene calls are TRBV7-9 and TRBJ2-3; 12 bases map to TRBD2. Losses at the gene ends were 5 bases for V and 2 bases for J; bases not matched to a gene: 8. The CDR3 length is 17 residues. Germline lookup yields CDR1 SEHNR and CDR2 FQNEAQ (reference sequence). This CDR3 reads CASSLFGLAGITDTQYF. For the CDR3, the DNA is TGTGCCAGCAGCCTCTTTGGACTAGCGGGAATCACAGATACGCAGTATTTT.

The chain has TRBV6-5 and TRBJ1-3; no reliable D call. With 5 bases removed from V and 0 bases from J, the gap between germline ends came to 5 bases. The CDR3 consists of 13 residues. Germline V gene sequence: CDR1 MNHEY, CDR2 SVGAGI. The CDR3 here is CASSRGSGNTIYF. CDR3 nucleotides: TGTGCCAGCAGTCGGGGCTCTGGAAACACCATATATTTT.

In its sample, this clone was seen many times. V and J are TRBV7-9 and TRBJ2-5; 12 nucleotides match TRBD2. V was clipped by 1 base and J by 5 bases; unmatched bases: 5. This CDR3 is built from 16 residues. Germline V CDR1 and CDR2: SEHNR, FQNEAQ (reference sequence). This CDR3 reads CASSLGTSGIGETQYF. In DNA, the CDR3 is TGTGCCAGCAGCTTAGGGACTAGCGGGATCGGGGAGACCCAGTACTTC.

The rearrangement joins TRBV11-3 to TRBJ2-1, with 13 positions matching TRBD2. CDR1 SGHNT and CDR2 YENEEA come from the germline V gene. J lost 4 bases, V lost 4 bases, and 4 bases had no gene match. This CDR3 contains 16 residues. CDR3 region: CASSSSLAGGYNEQFF. The CDR3 nucleotides read TGTGCCAGCAGCTCATCACTAGCGGGAGGGTACAATGAGCAGTTCTTC.

The V call is TRBV28, the J call TRBJ1-2; D ambiguous. V lost 3 bases to trimming and J lost 4 bases, with 12 bases between them. The CDR3 totals 14 residues. CDR1 and CDR2 from the germline V gene are MDHEN and SYDVKM. CDR3 sequence reads: CASSFDKPPYGYTF. The DNA for the CDR3 is TGTGCCAGCAGTTTTGACAAACCACCCTATGGCTACACCTTC.

The rearrangement uses TRBV5-8 and TRBJ1-1; 8 nucleotides align to TRBD1. CDR3 length: 15 residues. The V and J ends lost 4 bases and 2 bases, in that order; junction bases with no gene match: 7. Germline V gives CDR1 SGHTS, CDR2 YDEGEE. CDR3 DNA: TGTGCCAGCAGCCCCCGGGACAGGAGAAACACTGAAGCTTTCTTT. Protein product: CASSPRDRRNTEAFF.

The chain is built from TRBV28 and TRBJ1-4, with D possibly TRBD1 on 6 matching bases. Trimming left V 3 bases short and J 7 bases short, with 12 bases between. Germline CDR1 reads MDHEN; CDR2 reads SYDVKM. The CDR3 covers 14 residues. CDR3 nucleotide sequence: TGTGCCAGCAGTTTGAGGGGGGGCAGTGAAAAACTGTTTTTT. It encodes CASSLRGGSEKLFF.

This clone was seen many times. Other DNA sequences in the sample encode the same CDR3. The J gene is TRBJ2-1, the V gene TRBV27; D uncertain. Germline assignment: CDR1 MNHEY and CDR2 SMNVEV (reference sequence). V was shortened by 5 bases and J by 4 bases, with 9 bases between the two germline ends. This CDR3 comprises 13 residues. In nucleotides, the CDR3 is TGTGCCAGCAGTCTAGAACCGTACAATGAGCAGTTCTTC. Amino acids: CASSLEPYNEQFF.

V gene TRBV19 combines with J gene TRBJ2-2, with D possibly matching TRBD2 (5 bases). The V end lost 5 bases, the J end lost 1 base, and 8 bases lay between the germline ends. The CDR3 runs 14 residues. CDR1 is LNHDA, CDR2 SQIVND, per germline (reference sequence). The CDR3 DNA follows: TGTGCCAGTAGTCTTAGCGTGAACACCGGGGAGCTGTTTTTT. Protein: CASSLSVNTGELFF.

The V and J genes are TRBV27 and TRBJ1-4; a possible D gene is TRBD1 (5 bases). Germline V gene data show CDR1 as MNHEY and CDR2 as SMNVEV (reference sequence). V lost 9 bases, J lost 8 bases, and 25 bases lay in between. The CDR3 loop spans 16 amino acids. The CDR3 loop is CASMGQGRIVREKLFF. CDR3 DNA sequence: TGTGCCAGTATGGGGCAGGGAAGAATCGTGCGCGAAAAACTGTTTTTT.

This clone was counted only a few times. The same CDR3 also results from other DNA sequences found in this sample. The chain uses TRBV24-1 and TRBJ2-5; unclear D gene. CDR3 size: 13 residues. Germline values: CDR1 KGHDR, CDR2 SFDVKD. V lost 2 bases, J lost 0 bases, and 3 bases lay in between. The CDR3 nucleotides are TGTGCCACCAGTGATTCGTACCAAGAGACCCAGTACTTC. Translation: CATSDSYQETQYF.

This chain uses TRBV9 with TRBJ2-7; D is possibly TRBD1 (5 bases). The CDR3 contains 16 residues. V was pared by 3 bases and J by 0 bases, with 16 bases between. CDR1 is SGDLS, CDR2 YYNGEE, per germline. This CDR3 is CASSAQGTGGSYEQYF. As DNA, the CDR3 is TGTGCCAGCAGCGCCCAGGGTACCGGCGGCTCCTACGAGCAGTACTTC.

The chain carries TRBV7-6 and TRBJ1-1; the D is unclear. This CDR3 contains 13 residues. Germline V gene lookup returns CDR1 SGHVS and CDR2 FNYEAQ. Trimming removed 3 bases from V and 5 bases from J, with 10 bases in between. This CDR3 is CASSFGGRTEAFF. CDR3 in DNA: TGTGCCAGCAGCTTCGGAGGTAGGACTGAAGCTTTCTTT. The full variable domain, completed using reference TRBV7-6 and TRBJ1-1, is GAGVSQSPRYKVTKRGQDVALRCDPISGHVSLYWYRQALGQGPEFLTYFNYEAQQDKSGLPNDRFSAERPEGSISTLTIQRTEQRDSAMYRCASSFGGRTEAFFGQGTRLTVV.

This clone was counted between two and nine times. V and J are TRBV7-8 and TRBJ2-2, with 12 bases that match TRBD1. V lost 5 bases and J lost 5; bases outside the gene matches: 6. Germline V gives CDR1 SGHVS, CDR2 FQNEAQ. The CDR3 spans 16 residues. The CDR3 sequence is CASSLRDRGQTGELFF. In DNA form, the CDR3 reads TGTGCCAGCAGCCTACGGGACAGGGGGCAGACCGGGGAGCTGTTTTTT.

The J gene is TRBJ2-1, the V gene TRBV10-2; 10 nucleotides agree with TRBD2. In germline, CDR1 is WSHSY, CDR2 SAAADI. The CDR3 length is 17 residues. The J segment lost 6 bases and the V segment lost 0 bases, leaving 8 bases of the junction unmatched. CDR3 nucleotides: TGCGCCAGCAGTGAGTCGGTCCTAGCGGGAGATGCCAATGAGCAGTTCTTC. It is translated as CASSESVLAGDANEQFF.

This sequence joins TRBV28 and TRBJ2-1, with 13 nucleotides matching TRBD2. This CDR3 has 14 residues. Trimming removed 6 bases from V and 9 bases from J; junction bases left unmatched: 5. The germline V gene encodes CDR1 MDHEN and CDR2 SYDVKM. CDR3 in amino acids: CASSLGLAGAEQFF. In nucleotides, the CDR3 is TGTGCCAGCAGCTTAGGACTAGCGGGAGCTGAGCAGTTCTTC.

V gene TRBV27 combines with J gene TRBJ2-4; 7 bases agree with TRBD2. Germline V lookup: CDR1 MNHEY, CDR2 SMNVEV (reference sequence). This CDR3 is built from 12 residues. The J segment lost 13 bases and the V segment lost 6 bases, leaving 9 bases of the junction unmatched. The CDR3 spells CASSGRDYTQYF. CDR3 bases: TGTGCCAGCAGCGGACGGGACTATACCCAGTACTTC.

This CDR3 reads CASRDRVGEKLFF. In DNA, the CDR3 is TGTGCCAGCCGAGACAGGGTGGGGGAAAAACTGTTTTTT. The J gene is TRBJ1-4, the V gene TRBV28; 7 bases align to TRBD1. The V gene end was trimmed by 8 bases and the J gene end by 8 bases; junction bases not matched to a gene: 8. Germline-derived CDR1 and CDR2 are MDHEN and SYDVKM. This CDR3 has 13 amino acids.

This clone turned up a few times. V and J are TRBV11-1 and TRBJ1-5; the D is unclear. The V end was cut by 3 bases, the J end by 3 bases, with 6 bases between. The CDR3 loop spans 13 amino acids. The germline V gene has CDR1 SGHAT and CDR2 FQDESV (reference sequence). CDR3 nucleotide sequence: TGTGCCAGCAGCTTGGGCAACAATCAGCCCCAGCATTTT. Its translation is CASSLGNNQPQHF.

The chain recombines TRBV18 with TRBJ2-3, with D unclear. V lost 0 bases and J lost 0, with 4 bases in between. This CDR3 is 14 amino acids long. Germline-derived CDR1 and CDR2 are KGHSH and LQKENI. CDR3 amino acids: CASSPPSSTDTQYF. In nucleotides, the CDR3 is TGTGCCAGCTCACCACCTAGCAGCACAGATACGCAGTATTTT.

The gene calls are TRBV11-3 and TRBJ2-2; TRBD1 matches 7 bases. V lost 5 bases, J lost 6 bases, and 15 bases stayed unmatched. The germline gives CDR1 SGHNT, CDR2 YENEEA. This CDR3 is built from 17 residues. The CDR3 bases are TGTGCCAGCAGCCCACCACCCTGGGACAGAGGCGCCGGGGAGCTGTTTTTT. It is translated as CASSPPPWDRGAGELFF.

J is TRBJ2-5 and V is TRBV2, with D perhaps TRBD2 (6 bases). Trimming took off 10 bases at V and 1 base at J, with 13 bases between the two ends. Germline V gene lookup returns CDR1 SNHLY and CDR2 FYNNEI. The CDR3 contains 13 residues. The CDR3 DNA sequence: TGTGCCATCAAGGCTAGCGCCCAAGAGACCCAGTACTTC. Its protein is CAIKASAQETQYF.

The chain uses TRBV5-1 and TRBJ2-1, with 8 bases aligning to TRBD1. CDR3 length: 15 residues. V trimming: 1 base; J trimming: 3 bases; junction bases outside the gene matches: 3. The V gene's germline CDR1 is SGHRS and CDR2 YFSETQ. CDR3 amino acids: CASSLSGQGYNEQFF. The CDR3 DNA is TGCGCCAGCAGCTTGTCCGGACAGGGCTACAATGAGCAGTTCTTC.

V and J are TRBV4-1 and TRBJ2-3, with 12 bases lining up with TRBD2. V lost 0 bases, J lost 4 bases, and 5 bases stayed unmatched. The length of the CDR3 is 17 residues. Germline loops: CDR1 MGHRA, CDR2 YSYEKL. This CDR3 is CASSQDGGLAGPDTQYF. CDR3 bases: TGCGCCAGCAGCCAAGATGGCGGACTAGCGGGACCAGATACGCAGTATTTT.

J is TRBJ2-1 and V is TRBV5-4, with 10 bases that match TRBD2. The CDR3 loop spans 16 amino acids. The ends lost 0 bases at V and 6 bases at J; junction bases unmatched: 6. From germline, CDR1 is SGHNT and CDR2 YYREEE (reference sequence). The CDR3: CASSLGGRLAGNEQFF. CDR3 nucleotides: TGTGCCAGCAGCTTGGGGGGGAGACTAGCGGGCAATGAGCAGTTCTTC.

This rearrangement joins TRBV14 to TRBJ2-1, with D possibly TRBD2 on 7 matching bases. Trimming pared 2 bases from V and 9 bases from J, leaving 17 bases between. There are 15 residues in the CDR3. Per the germline V gene, CDR1 is SGHDN and CDR2 is FVKESK. CDR3 in amino acids: CASSQFGGLGSEQFF. CDR3 in DNA: TGTGCCAGCAGCCAATTCGGGGGGCTCGGGAGTGAGCAGTTCTTC.

J is TRBJ2-4 and V is TRBV7-8; 9 bases fit TRBD2. Per the germline V gene, CDR1 is SGHVS and CDR2 is FQNEAQ. V trimming: 0 bases; J trimming: 1 base; junction bases outside the gene matches: 4. The CDR3 totals 17 residues. Here the CDR3 reads CASSLARREGAKNIQYF. DNA of the CDR3: TGTGCCAGCAGCTTAGCGAGGCGGGAGGGGGCCAAAAACATTCAGTACTTC.

The rearrangement links TRBV3-1 (or the pseudogene TRBV3-2) to TRBJ1-3; D uncertain. This CDR3 comprises 20 residues. Per germline, CDR1 LGHDT and CDR2 YNNKEL (reference sequence). V was trimmed by 0 bases and J by 0 bases, leaving 21 bases between them. CDR3 sequence (DNA): TGTGCCAGCAGCCAAGAACCGCCGGTGGGCCTTAGAAGCTCTGGAAACACCATATATTTT. Its protein product is CASSQEPPVGLRSSGNTIYF.